The 2 T cell receptor beta chains listed next were all sequenced from one sample in a study of T cell responses to AZD1222 COVID-19 vaccine. The repertoire was sequenced with immunoSEQ multiplex PCR; TCRdb's copy has only in-frame clones and lacks some. The sample includes around 150,000 clones, roughly 94% seen only once; the top ten take roughly 1.3%. Source: peripheral blood, taken on day 0 of AZD1222 vaccination. The receptors come from an adult in good health.

The J gene is TRBJ2-1, the V gene TRBV5-1; the D is unclear. Germline assignment: CDR1 SGHRS and CDR2 YFSETQ. Trimming removed 1 base at V and 0 bases at J, with 20 bases between. CDR3 length equals 19 residues. The DNA of the CDR3 is TGCGCCAGCAGCTTGCTGCGATCCGAGCGACAAAGCTCCTACAATGAGCAGTTCTTC. Residues: CASSLLRSERQSSYNEQFF.

This sequence joins TRBV30 and TRBJ1-6, with a tentative D call TRBD1 (5 bases). Germline V CDR1 and CDR2: GTSNPN, SVGIG (reference sequence). V was trimmed by 2 bases and J by 7 bases, leaving 9 bases between them. The CDR3 consists of 13 residues. CDR3 coding DNA: TGTGCCTGGAGTACTCAGGGAAATTCACCCCTCCACTTT. This translates into CAWSTQGNSPLHF.